These 11 T cell receptor beta chains were all obtained from the same sample, sequenced in a study of blood T cell repertoires in COVID-19. Repertoires were generated with immunoSEQ multiplex PCR, while TCRdb's copy carries only in-frame clones and drops some. The sample yields over 60,000 clones, 90% seen once. Sequenced material: peripheral blood. The receptors shown here come from a woman older than 75 with active or convalescent COVID-19.

This clone is a singleton in its sample. The gene calls are TRBV21-1 and TRBJ1-5; the D call of TRBD1 is as the table states it, not checked on the DNA. TRBV21-1 represents a pseudogene. The CDR3 has 14 residues. Written as DNA, the CDR3 is TGTGCCAGCAGTAAGGGCAGGGAAGGACAGCCCCAGCATTTT. Protein: CASSKGREGQPQHF.

The V and J genes are TRBV3-1 (or the pseudogene TRBV3-2) and TRBJ2-5; no clear D gene. The CDR3 contains 14 residues. The V gene lost 1 base and the J gene lost 5 bases, with 11 bases spanning the gap. CDR1 and CDR2 from the germline V gene are LGHDT and YNNKEL (reference sequence). CDR3 residues: CASSQVAIEETQYF. The CDR3 coding sequence is TGTGCCAGCAGCCAAGTCGCCATTGAGGAGACCCAGTACTTC.

The chain is built from TRBV9 and TRBJ1-3; the D is unclear. This CDR3 region has 15 residues. The germline V gene encodes CDR1 SGDLS and CDR2 YYNGEE. Trimming stripped 3 bases from V and 2 bases from J, with 12 bases between. CDR3 sequence: CASSATDLTGNTIYF. CDR3 bases: TGTGCCAGCAGCGCCACAGACCTTACTGGAAACACCATATATTTT.

The chain links TRBV7-2 to TRBJ1-2; no firm D call. The CDR3 contains 16 residues. Trimming removed 5 bases from V and 4 bases from J, with 20 bases in between. CDR1 is SGHTA, CDR2 FQGNSA, per germline. The CDR3 sequence: CASSPDGRAPGYGYTF. DNA for the CDR3: TGTGCCAGCAGCCCCGATGGGAGAGCTCCTGGCTATGGCTACACCTTC.

The chain uses TRBV4-2 and TRBJ2-2; 10 bases agree with TRBD2. The germline gives CDR1 LGHNA, CDR2 YNFKEQ. Trimming took 4 bases from V and 6 from J; bases not matched to a gene: 8. The CDR3 has 16 amino acids. This CDR3 reads CASSLGLASWSGELFF. The CDR3 DNA follows: TGTGCCAGCAGCCTGGGACTAGCGTCGTGGTCCGGGGAGCTGTTTTTT.

This clone was recorded once. The CDR3 reads CASSLIRGSNEKLFF. Here the CDR3 DNA reads TGTGCCAGCAGCTTAATAAGGGGATCTAATGAAAAACTGTTTTTT. The chain recombines TRBV7-2 with TRBJ1-4; the D gene is possibly TRBD1 (5 bases). With 2 bases removed from V and 3 bases from J, the gap between germline ends came to 10 bases. The CDR3 runs 15 residues. Germline-derived CDR1 and CDR2 are SGHTA and FQGNSA.

This clone has a handful of counts. This chain joins TRBV4-3 and TRBJ2-7; perhaps TRBD1 as D (6 bases). The length of the CDR3 is 16 residues. Germline V lookup: CDR1 LGHNA, CDR2 YSLEER. V dropped 0 bases and J dropped 1 base, with 13 bases sitting between them. This chain's CDR3 is CASSQDKQGPSYEQYF. The CDR3 DNA follows: TGCGCCAGCAGCCAAGATAAACAGGGTCCATCCTACGAGCAGTACTTC.

The V gene is TRBV19, the J gene TRBJ1-1; D uncertain. CDR1 and CDR2 (germline): LNHDA, SQIVND (reference sequence). This CDR3 comprises 14 residues. Trimming took 1 base from V and 5 from J, leaving 11 bases between them. In DNA form, the CDR3 reads TGTGCCAGTAGTATAGCACCCTCCAGGACTGAAGCTTTCTTT. Translating it yields CASSIAPSRTEAFF.

This clone was seen a few times. The V gene is TRBV6-5, the J gene TRBJ2-7; maybe TRBD1 (5 bases). The CDR3 sequence is 13 residues long. The germline gives CDR1 MNHEY, CDR2 SVGAGI. The germline V and J ends were trimmed by 6 bases and 7 bases, with 16 bases remaining between them. The CDR3 coding sequence is TGTGCCAGCAGCCGCTGGCAGGGCAGTGAGCAGTACTTC. This encodes CASSRWQGSEQYF.

The chain joins TRBV7-8 to TRBJ2-2; TRBD2 is a possible D gene (6 bases). CDR1 and CDR2 (germline): SGHVS, FQNEAQ. Trimming pared 8 bases from V and 5 bases from J, leaving 18 bases between. The length of the CDR3 is 15 residues. The DNA for the CDR3 is TGTGCCAGCTTGGAACTCGGGGGTGGTACCGGGGAGCTGTTTTTT. This encodes CASLELGGGTGELFF.

This chain links TRBV6-2 or TRBV6-3 with TRBJ2-3; 12 bases match TRBD2. Trimming cost V 0 bases and J 2 bases; bases outside gene matches: 15. The length of the CDR3 is 21 residues. The germline V gene has CDR1 MNHEY and CDR2 SVGEGT. CDR3: CASSYSGRTSGVSLTTDTQYF. In nucleotides, the CDR3 is TGTGCCAGCAGTTACTCCGGGAGGACTAGCGGGGTATCCTTGACCACAGATACGCAGTATTTT.